The next 23 T cell receptor beta chains were all read from a single sample in a study of OX40 agonist ivuxolimab in advanced cancers. The data were produced by immunoSEQ multiplex PCR, yet TCRdb's version contains in-frame clones alone and is incomplete. The sample carries fewer than 100,000 clones, around 83% recorded once. Sequencing was performed on CD4+ or CD8+ T cells sorted from blood, taken in a trial of the OX40 agonist ivuxolimab. These receptors were obtained from an adult with an advanced solid tumor such as melanoma, head and neck, liver or kidney cancer.

The chain recombines TRBV5-1 with TRBJ1-5, with a weak D call TRBD1 (6 bases). Germline assignment: CDR1 SGHRS and CDR2 YFSETQ. The V and J ends lost 3 bases and 4 bases respectively, with 14 bases between them. The CDR3 extends over 15 amino acids. The CDR3, as DNA: TGCGCCAGCAGCTCCTCGGGGGCGGCTAATCAGCCCCAGCATTTT. Translated, it gives CASSSSGAANQPQHF.

The chain employs TRBV7-3 and TRBJ2-5; possibly TRBD2 for D (6 bases). The CDR3 is made up of 13 amino acids. The V end was cut by 5 bases, the J end by 3 bases, with 10 bases between. The germline gives CDR1 SGHTA, CDR2 FQGTGA. The CDR3 bases are TGTGCCAGCAGCCTTAGACTAGAAGAGACCCAGTACTTC. Residues: CASSLRLEETQYF.

The chain has TRBV7-9 and TRBJ1-1; D is ambiguous. Germline values: CDR1 SEHNR, CDR2 FQNEAQ (reference sequence). There are 12 residues in the CDR3. The V end was cut by 5 bases, the J end by 3 bases, with 7 bases between. CDR3 bases: TGTGCCAGCAGCGTCACAGACACTGAAGCTTTCTTT. Translating it yields CASSVTDTEAFF. Looking up the rest from reference TRBV7-9 and TRBJ1-1 gives the full variable domain: DTGVSQNPRHKITKRGQNVTFRCDPISEHNRLYWYRQTLGQGPEFLTYFQNEAQLEKSRLLSDRFSAERPKGSFSTLEIQRTEQGDSAMYLCASSVTDTEAFFGQGTRLTVV.

The V and J genes are TRBV28 and TRBJ1-1; maybe TRBD1 (5 bases). Trimming removed 0 bases from V and 0 bases from J, with 8 bases in between. This CDR3 region has 15 residues. Germline CDR1 and CDR2: MDHEN and SYDVKM. In DNA, the CDR3 is TGTGCCAGCAGTTTATGGGTAGGGGTGAACACTGAAGCTTTCTTT. Protein product: CASSLWVGVNTEAFF.

The J gene is TRBJ2-7, the V gene TRBV29-1, with TRBD1 as a possible D gene (6 bases). CDR1 is SQVTM and CDR2 is ANQGSEA in the germline V gene. The CDR3 spans 12 residues. V lost 6 bases and J lost 2, with 11 bases in between. Here the CDR3 reads CSVGQNTYEQYF. The CDR3 region has the DNA TGCAGCGTAGGACAGAACACCTACGAGCAGTACTTC.

The table lists this clone with a few counts. The chain couples TRBV14 to TRBJ2-7; maybe TRBD1 (5 bases). The CDR3 consists of 14 residues. Looked up from germline, CDR1 is SGHDN and CDR2 is FVKESK. V lost 4 bases and J 3 bases, leaving 13 bases between the germline ends. Here the CDR3 DNA reads TGTGCCAGCAGCCGAAGACAGAAAAGCTACGAGCAGTACTTC. Residues: CASSRRQKSYEQYF. The whole variable domain, filled in from reference TRBV14 and TRBJ2-7, reads EAGVTQFPSHSVIEKGQTVTLRCDPISGHDNLYWYRRVMGKEIKFLLHFVKESKQDESGMPNNRFLAERTGGTYSTLKVQPAELEDSGVYFCASSRRQKSYEQYFGPGTRLTVT.

V and J are TRBV30 and TRBJ1-1; 10 positions match TRBD1. Germline V lookup: CDR1 GTSNPN, CDR2 SVGIG (reference sequence). Trimming removed 0 bases from V and 8 bases from J; junction bases left unmatched: 3. The CDR3 extends over 13 amino acids. CDR3 in DNA: TGTGCCTGGAGTGTAACGGACAGGGGGGAAGCTTTCTTT. Protein: CAWSVTDRGEAFF. The full variable domain, its missing parts supplied by reference TRBV30 and TRBJ1-1, is SQTIHQWPATLVQPVGSPLSLECTVEGTSNPNLYWYRQAAGRGLQLLFYSVGIGQISSEVPQNLSASRPQDRQFILSSKKLLLSDSGFYLCAWSVTDRGEAFFGQGTRLTVV.

The CDR3 bases are TGTGCCAGCAGAAGGACAGGGCGGGGTGGCACTGAAGCTTTCTTT. It is translated as CASRRTGRGGTEAFF. The chain has TRBV2 and TRBJ1-1; TRBD1 aligns across 8 bases. The CDR3 runs 15 residues. J gave up 4 bases and V 6 bases, and 10 bases lay outside the gene matches. In germline, CDR1 is SNHLY, CDR2 FYNNEI.

The chain couples TRBV7-8 to TRBJ1-2; maybe TRBD1 (6 bases). Trimming cost V 5 bases and J 8 bases, with 12 bases left between them. The CDR3 covers 12 residues. Germline CDR1 SGHVS, CDR2 FQNEAQ. The CDR3 DNA reads as TGTGCCAGCAGCCGAACAGGGCAAGGCTACACCTTC. Translating gives CASSRTGQGYTF.

The CDR3 here is CASRGAGTQYF. The DNA for the CDR3 is TGTGCCAGTAGGGGGGCGGGCACCCAGTACTTC. The rearrangement links TRBV19 to TRBJ2-5, with a weak D call TRBD1 (6 bases). V was pared by 6 bases and J by 8 bases, with 10 bases between. Germline CDR1 LNHDA, CDR2 SQIVND (reference sequence). The CDR3 is 11 amino acids.

The J gene is TRBJ2-3, the V gene TRBV9, with D possibly matching TRBD2 (6 bases). The CDR3 contains 16 residues. Per the germline V gene, CDR1 is SGDLS and CDR2 is YYNGEE. V lost 4 bases and J lost 2, with 17 bases in between. The chain's CDR3 is CASSPSMGGYTDTQYF. Here the CDR3 DNA reads TGTGCCAGCAGCCCGAGTATGGGGGGATACACAGATACGCAGTATTTT.

The chain combines TRBV7-9 with TRBJ1-4; tentatively, D is TRBD1 (6 bases). V shed 2 bases and J shed 6 bases, with 10 bases lying between them. This CDR3 has 14 amino acids. Per germline, CDR1 SEHNR and CDR2 FQNEAQ (reference sequence). The CDR3 DNA is TGTGCCAGCAGCTTACGTTCAGGGGATGAAAAACTGTTTTTT. Translation gives CASSLRSGDEKLFF.

The gene calls are TRBV4-1 and TRBJ1-3; 8 bases match TRBD1. The V gene's germline CDR1 is MGHRA and CDR2 YSYEKL. The CDR3 consists of 20 residues. Germline trimming cut 1 base from V and 0 bases from J; bases unmatched to any gene: 14. This chain's CDR3 is CASSQVLGQGFTSSGNTIYF. The CDR3 nucleotides are TGCGCCAGCAGCCAAGTCCTCGGACAGGGATTCACCTCCTCTGGAAACACCATATATTTT.

V is TRBV27 and J is TRBJ2-3, with a possible D match to TRBD1 (5 bases). Trimming shortened V by 2 bases and J by 6 bases, and 21 bases separated the two germline ends. Per the germline V gene, CDR1 is MNHEY and CDR2 is SMNVEV (reference sequence). The CDR3 contains 17 residues. CDR3 sequence: CASSLGPSRKKGDTQYF. The CDR3 DNA reads as TGTGCCAGCAGTTTAGGACCTTCACGAAAAAAGGGGGATACGCAGTATTTT.

In its sample, this clone was seen a few times. The V call is TRBV19, the J call TRBJ2-7; no clear D. The V end lost 1 base, the J end lost 3 bases, and 7 bases lay between the germline ends. The CDR3 loop spans 13 amino acids. Germline CDR1 and CDR2: LNHDA and SQIVND (reference sequence). CDR3 in DNA: TGTGCCAGTAGTATAGGCAGTCACTACGAGCAGTACTTC. This codes for CASSIGSHYEQYF.

The chain joins TRBV5-4 to TRBJ1-1; D not resolved. The V end was cut by 7 bases, the J end by 5 bases, with 9 bases between. The CDR3 consists of 11 residues. Germline CDR1 reads SGHNT; CDR2 reads YYREEE (reference sequence). The DNA for the CDR3 is TGTGCCAGCCAAGGAGGGACTGAAGCTTTCTTT. Amino acid sequence: CASQGGTEAFF.

J is TRBJ2-2 and V is TRBV10-3; D perhaps matches TRBD2 (6 bases). From germline, CDR1 is ENHRY and CDR2 SYGVKD. V was cut by 3 bases and J by 4 bases, with 12 bases left in between. There are 15 residues in the CDR3. CDR3 DNA: TGTGCCATCAGTGATTCCGGGGGAGTCACCGGGGAGCTGTTTTTT. This sequence encodes CAISDSGGVTGELFF.

This chain links TRBV27 with TRBJ2-2; D not resolved. Deletions cut 5 bases from V and 6 bases from J, with 16 bases between. This CDR3 region has 15 residues. Germline assignment: CDR1 MNHEY and CDR2 SMNVEV (reference sequence). CDR3 DNA sequence: TGTGCCAGCAGTGGCTACGGGCCGCTGGCCGGGGAGCTGTTTTTT. Protein product: CASSGYGPLAGELFF.

The V gene is TRBV5-1, the J gene TRBJ2-7, with 10 bases lining up with TRBD1. Germline-derived CDR1 and CDR2 are SGHRS and YFSETQ. CDR3 length: 15 residues. V lost 3 bases to trimming and J lost 5 bases; unmatched junction nucleotides: 8. Written as DNA, the CDR3 is TGCGCCAGCAGCTCCCGGACAGGGGGATCCCACGAGCAGTACTTC. Its translation is CASSSRTGGSHEQYF.

This sequence joins TRBV7-8 and TRBJ1-3; D unclear. The V end was cut by 3 bases, the J end by 0 bases, with 12 bases between. The CDR3 consists of 16 residues. Looked up from germline, CDR1 is SGHVS and CDR2 is FQNEAQ. CDR3 DNA: TGTGCCAGCAGCTTGGCCACTCCGAGCTCTGGAAACACCATATATTTT. It codes for CASSLATPSSGNTIYF.

For the CDR3, the DNA is TGTGCCAGCATGTTGGGTGGTCTAGCGGCCCAAGAGACCCAGTACTTC. Translating it yields CASMLGGLAAQETQYF. The chain carries TRBV2 and TRBJ2-5; 7 nucleotides line up with TRBD2. The germline gives CDR1 SNHLY, CDR2 FYNNEI. CDR3 size: 16 residues. V trimming: 7 bases; J trimming: 1 base; junction bases outside the gene matches: 12.

J is TRBJ1-1 and V is TRBV10-2; 7 bases line up with TRBD1. CDR1 is WSHSY and CDR2 is SAAADI in the germline V gene. The ends lost 8 bases at V and 3 bases at J; junction bases unmatched: 3. CDR3 length: 12 residues. The CDR3 spells CASYRGDTEAFF. The CDR3 coding sequence is TGCGCCAGCTACAGGGGTGACACTGAAGCTTTCTTT.

The V and J genes are TRBV6-4 and TRBJ1-1; D remains unclear. Germline V gene data show CDR1 as MRHNA and CDR2 as SNTAGT. The V and J ends lost 6 bases and 0 bases respectively, with 8 bases between them. The CDR3 loop spans 13 amino acids. The CDR3 coding sequence is TGTGCCAGCAGGCTGAACATGAACACTGAAGCTTTCTTT. It yields the protein CASRLNMNTEAFF.